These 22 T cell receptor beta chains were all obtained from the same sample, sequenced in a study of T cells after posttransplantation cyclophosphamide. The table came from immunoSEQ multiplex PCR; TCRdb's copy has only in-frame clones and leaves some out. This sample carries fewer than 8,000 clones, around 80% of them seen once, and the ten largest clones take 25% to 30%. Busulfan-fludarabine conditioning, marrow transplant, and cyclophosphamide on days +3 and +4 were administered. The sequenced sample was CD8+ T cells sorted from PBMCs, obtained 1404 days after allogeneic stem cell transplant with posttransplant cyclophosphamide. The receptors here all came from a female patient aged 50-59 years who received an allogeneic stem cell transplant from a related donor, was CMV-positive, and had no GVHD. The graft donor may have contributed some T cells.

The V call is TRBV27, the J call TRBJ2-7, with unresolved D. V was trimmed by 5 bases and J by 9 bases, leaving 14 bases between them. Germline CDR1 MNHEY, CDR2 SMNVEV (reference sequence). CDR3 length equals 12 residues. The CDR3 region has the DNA TGTGCCAGCAGTCCCCCAGGTGTTGTGCAGTACTTC. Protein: CASSPPGVVQYF.

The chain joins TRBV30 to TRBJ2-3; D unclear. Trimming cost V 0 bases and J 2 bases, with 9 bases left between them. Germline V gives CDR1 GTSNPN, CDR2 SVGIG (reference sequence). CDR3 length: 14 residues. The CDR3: CAWSVLRITDTQYF. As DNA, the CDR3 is TGTGCCTGGAGTGTACTCAGGATCACAGATACGCAGTATTTT.

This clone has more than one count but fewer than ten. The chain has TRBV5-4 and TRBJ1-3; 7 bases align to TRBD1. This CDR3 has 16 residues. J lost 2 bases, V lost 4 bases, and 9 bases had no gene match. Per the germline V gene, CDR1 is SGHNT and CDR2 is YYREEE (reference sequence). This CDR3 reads CASSPHPTGAGNTIYF. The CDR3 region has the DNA TGTGCCAGCAGCCCACATCCTACAGGGGCTGGAAACACCATATATTTT. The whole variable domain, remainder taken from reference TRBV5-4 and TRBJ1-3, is ETGVTQSPTHLIKTRGQQVTLRCSSQSGHNTVSWYQQALGQGPQFIFQYYREEENGRGNFPPRFSGLQFPNYSSELNVNALELDDSALYLCASSPHPTGAGNTIYFGEGSWLTVV.

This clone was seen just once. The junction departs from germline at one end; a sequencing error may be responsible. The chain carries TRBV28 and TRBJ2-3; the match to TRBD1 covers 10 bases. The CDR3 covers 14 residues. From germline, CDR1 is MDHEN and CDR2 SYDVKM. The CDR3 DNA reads TGTGCCAGCAGTCCCCTCCTCTCGCGGGACAGGGGTCATTTT. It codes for CASSPLLSRDRGHF. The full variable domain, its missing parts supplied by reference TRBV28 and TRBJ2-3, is DVKVTQSSRYLVKRTGEKVFLECVQDMDHENMFWYRQDPGLGLRLIYFSYDVKMKEKGDIPEGYSVSREKKERFSLILESASTNQTSMYLCASSPLLSRDRGHFGPGTRLTVL.

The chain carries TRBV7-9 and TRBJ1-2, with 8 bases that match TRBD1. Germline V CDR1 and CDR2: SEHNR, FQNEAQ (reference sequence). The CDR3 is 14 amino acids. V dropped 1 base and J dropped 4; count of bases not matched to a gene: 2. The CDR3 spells CASSLGTGIYGYTF. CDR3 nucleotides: TGTGCCAGCAGCTTAGGGACAGGGATCTATGGCTACACCTTC.

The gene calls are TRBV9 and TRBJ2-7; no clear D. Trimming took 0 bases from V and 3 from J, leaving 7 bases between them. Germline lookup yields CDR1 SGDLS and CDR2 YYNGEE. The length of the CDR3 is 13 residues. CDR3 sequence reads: CASSVAGNYEQYF. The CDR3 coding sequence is TGTGCCAGCAGCGTAGCTGGCAACTACGAGCAGTACTTC.

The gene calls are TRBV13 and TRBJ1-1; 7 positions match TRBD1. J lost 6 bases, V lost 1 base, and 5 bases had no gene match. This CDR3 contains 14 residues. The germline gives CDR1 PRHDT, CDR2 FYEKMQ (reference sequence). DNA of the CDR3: TGTGCCAGCAGCTTAGCCCGACAGGGCCCTGAAGCTTTCTTT. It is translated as CASSLARQGPEAFF.

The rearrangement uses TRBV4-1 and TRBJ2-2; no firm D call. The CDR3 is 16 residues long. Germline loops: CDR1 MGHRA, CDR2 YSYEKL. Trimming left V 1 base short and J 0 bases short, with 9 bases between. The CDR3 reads CASSQVWSTNTGELFF. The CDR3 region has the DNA TGCGCCAGCAGCCAAGTTTGGAGTACGAACACCGGGGAGCTGTTTTTT.

CDR3 nucleotides: TGTGCCAGCACCCCCTTGGGGGCCTCTCTCTATGGCTACACCTTC. Protein: CASTPLGASLYGYTF. The J gene is TRBJ1-2, the V gene TRBV6-5; possibly TRBD1 for D (6 bases). The germline V gene encodes CDR1 MNHEY and CDR2 SVGAGI. CDR3 size: 15 residues. Trimming cost V 7 bases and J 4 bases, with 19 bases left between them.

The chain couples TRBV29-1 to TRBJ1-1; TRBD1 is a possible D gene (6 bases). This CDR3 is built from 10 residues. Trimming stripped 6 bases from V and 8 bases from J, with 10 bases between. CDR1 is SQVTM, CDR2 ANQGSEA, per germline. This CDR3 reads CSVHREEAFF. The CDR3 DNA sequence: TGCAGCGTCCACAGGGAAGAAGCTTTCTTT.

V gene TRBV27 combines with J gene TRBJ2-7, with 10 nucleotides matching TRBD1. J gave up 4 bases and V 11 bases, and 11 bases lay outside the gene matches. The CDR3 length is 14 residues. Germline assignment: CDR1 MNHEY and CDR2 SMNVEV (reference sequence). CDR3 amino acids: CASALGQGSYEQYF. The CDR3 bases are TGTGCCTCTGCCCTGGGACAGGGGTCGTACGAGCAGTACTTC.

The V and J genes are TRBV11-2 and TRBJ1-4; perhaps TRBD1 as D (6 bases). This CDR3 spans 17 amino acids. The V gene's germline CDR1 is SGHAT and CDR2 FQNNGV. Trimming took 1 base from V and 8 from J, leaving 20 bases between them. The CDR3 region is CASSLVGVWQGNEKLFF. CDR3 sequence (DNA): TGTGCCAGCAGCTTAGTCGGGGTATGGCAGGGGAACGAAAAACTGTTTTTT.

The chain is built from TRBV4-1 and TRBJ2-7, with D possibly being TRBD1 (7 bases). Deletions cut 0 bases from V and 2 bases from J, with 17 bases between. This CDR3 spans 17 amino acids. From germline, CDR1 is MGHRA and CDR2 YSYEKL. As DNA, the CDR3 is TGCGCCAGCAGCCAAGAGGGTCTGGCAGGGGGGACCTACGAGCAGTACTTC. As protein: CASSQEGLAGGTYEQYF.

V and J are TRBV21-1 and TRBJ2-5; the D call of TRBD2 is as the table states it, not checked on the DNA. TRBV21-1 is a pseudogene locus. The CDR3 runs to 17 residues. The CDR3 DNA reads TGTGCCAGCAGCGACCCGGGGACTAGCGGGACCCAAGAGACCCAGTACTTC. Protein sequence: CASSDPGTSGTQETQYF.

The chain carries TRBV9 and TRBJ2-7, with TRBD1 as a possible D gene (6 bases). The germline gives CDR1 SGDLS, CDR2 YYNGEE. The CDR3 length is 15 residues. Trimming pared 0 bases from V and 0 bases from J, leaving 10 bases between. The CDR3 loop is CASSVVGDTSYEQYF. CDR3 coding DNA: TGTGCCAGCAGCGTAGTTGGGGACACCTCCTACGAGCAGTACTTC.

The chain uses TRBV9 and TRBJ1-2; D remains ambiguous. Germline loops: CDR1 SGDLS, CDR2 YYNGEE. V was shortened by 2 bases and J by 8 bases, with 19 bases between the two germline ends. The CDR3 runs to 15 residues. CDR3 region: CASSVEGSFLGGYTF. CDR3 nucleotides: TGTGCCAGCAGCGTTGAGGGCAGCTTTCTTGGGGGCTACACCTTC.

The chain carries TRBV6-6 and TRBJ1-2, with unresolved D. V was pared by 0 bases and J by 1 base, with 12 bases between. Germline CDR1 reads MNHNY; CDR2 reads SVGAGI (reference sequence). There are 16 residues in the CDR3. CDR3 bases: TGTGCCAGCAGTTACTCGAGCGAGGGAGGTAACTATGGCTACACCTTC. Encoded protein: CASSYSSEGGNYGYTF.

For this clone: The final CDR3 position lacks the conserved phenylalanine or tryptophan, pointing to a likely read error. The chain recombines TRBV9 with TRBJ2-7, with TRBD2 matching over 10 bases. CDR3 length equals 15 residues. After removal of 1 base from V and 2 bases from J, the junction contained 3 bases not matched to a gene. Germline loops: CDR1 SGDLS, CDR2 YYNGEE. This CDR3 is CASSVSAGGAYEQYL. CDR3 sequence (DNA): TGTGCCAGCAGCGTATCAGCGGGAGGGGCCTACGAGCAGTACCTC.

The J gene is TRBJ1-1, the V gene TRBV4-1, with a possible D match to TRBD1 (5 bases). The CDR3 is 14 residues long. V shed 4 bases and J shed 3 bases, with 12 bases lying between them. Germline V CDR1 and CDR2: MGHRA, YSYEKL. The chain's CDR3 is CASSPLWGDTEAFF. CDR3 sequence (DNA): TGCGCCAGCAGCCCACTTTGGGGGGACACTGAAGCTTTCTTT.

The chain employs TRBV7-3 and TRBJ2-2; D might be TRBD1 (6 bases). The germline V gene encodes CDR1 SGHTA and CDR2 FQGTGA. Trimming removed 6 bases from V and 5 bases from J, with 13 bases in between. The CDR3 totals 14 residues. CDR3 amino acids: CASRQTGPTGELFF. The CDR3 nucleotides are TGTGCCAGCAGACAGACAGGTCCAACCGGGGAGCTGTTTTTT.

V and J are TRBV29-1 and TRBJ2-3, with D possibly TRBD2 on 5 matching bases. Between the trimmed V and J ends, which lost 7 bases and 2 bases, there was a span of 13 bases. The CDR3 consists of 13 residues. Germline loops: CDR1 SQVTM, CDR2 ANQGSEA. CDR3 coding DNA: TGCAGCGCTCGAGCGGTCTACACAGATACGCAGTATTTT. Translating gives CSARAVYTDTQYF.

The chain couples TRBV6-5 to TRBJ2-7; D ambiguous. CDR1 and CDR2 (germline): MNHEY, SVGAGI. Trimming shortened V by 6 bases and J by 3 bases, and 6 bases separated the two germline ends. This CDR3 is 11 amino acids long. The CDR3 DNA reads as TGTGCCAGCAGGCAACTCTACGAGCAGTACTTC. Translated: CASRQLYEQYF.